This TCR beta chain was identified during a study of cytomegalovirus exposure and HLA in healthy donors. Study information: Across 350 to 400 genotyped donors, 81% landed in the Caucasian-associated ancestry cluster. Study-wide findings and caveats: The productive fraction for most TCR beta V segments was about 90% or about 30% in an earlier analysis. Further analysis was carried out later, and it showed several of the most significant clusters appearing linked to common viral pathogens.

With respect to this clone: Its antigen is unknown.

The PCR employed 60 Vbeta primers together with 13 Jbeta primers. Here immunoSEQ multiplex PCR was the method, and the copy in TCRdb shows in-frame clones only, minus some. This sample has around 200,000 clones, with 82% found just once. Per germline, CDR1 MDHEN and CDR2 SYDVKM. The trim removed 5 bases at V and 4 bases at J, leaving 6 bases unmatched. There are 14 residues in the CDR3. This sequence joins TRBV28 and TRBJ2-3, with 7 bases lining up with TRBD2. The clonotype was recovered from a woman in her thirties or forties in good health and CMV-seronegative. Sequenced input: PBMCs. CDR3 sequence reads: CASSETSDPDTQYF. The CDR3 region has the DNA TGTGCCAGCAGTGAAACTAGCGACCCAGATACGCAGTATTTT.